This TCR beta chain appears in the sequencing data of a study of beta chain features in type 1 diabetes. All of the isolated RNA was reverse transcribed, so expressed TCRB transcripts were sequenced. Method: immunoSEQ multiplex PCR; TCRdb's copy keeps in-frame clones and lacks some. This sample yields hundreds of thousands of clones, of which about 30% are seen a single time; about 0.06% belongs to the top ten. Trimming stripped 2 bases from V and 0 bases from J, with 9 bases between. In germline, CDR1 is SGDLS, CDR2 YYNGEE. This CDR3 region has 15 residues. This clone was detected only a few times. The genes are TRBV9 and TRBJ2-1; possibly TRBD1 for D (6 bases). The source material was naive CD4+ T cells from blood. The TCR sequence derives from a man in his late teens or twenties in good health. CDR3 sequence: CASSVQGLSYNEQFF. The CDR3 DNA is TGTGCCAGCAGCGTGCAGGGGCTCTCCTACAATGAGCAGTTCTTC.